This T cell receptor beta chain emerged from a study of vaccination effects on CD4 cells after COVID-19. Study-level points and caveats: At late timepoints after vaccination, vaccine- and infection-induced clones shrank markedly.

The V end lost 4 bases, the J end lost 3 bases, and 12 bases lay between the germline ends. The CDR3 has 14 amino acids. Germline V gene sequence: CDR1 SGHTA, CDR2 FQGNSA. Once cultured for roughly ten days, the cells underwent separation to obtain CD4+ T cells. All study participants received two doses of BNT162b2 or mRNA-1273 vaccine. Notes on this clone: Its antigen is not known.

The method was immunoSEQ multiplex PCR; TCRdb's version includes in-frame clones alone and lacks a portion of them. The sample consists of some 70,000 clones, roughly 80% of them appearing once. This chain joins TRBV7-2 and TRBJ2-5; the D gene is possibly TRBD2 (5 bases). The sequence was collected from a human donor who received a COVID-19 vaccine. The sequencing used CD4+ T cells from PBMCs cultured without peptide, collected after COVID-19 vaccination. The CDR3 loop is CASSSQRSEETQYF. The CDR3 DNA follows: TGTGCCAGCAGCTCGCAGCGGAGCGAAGAGACCCAGTACTTC.